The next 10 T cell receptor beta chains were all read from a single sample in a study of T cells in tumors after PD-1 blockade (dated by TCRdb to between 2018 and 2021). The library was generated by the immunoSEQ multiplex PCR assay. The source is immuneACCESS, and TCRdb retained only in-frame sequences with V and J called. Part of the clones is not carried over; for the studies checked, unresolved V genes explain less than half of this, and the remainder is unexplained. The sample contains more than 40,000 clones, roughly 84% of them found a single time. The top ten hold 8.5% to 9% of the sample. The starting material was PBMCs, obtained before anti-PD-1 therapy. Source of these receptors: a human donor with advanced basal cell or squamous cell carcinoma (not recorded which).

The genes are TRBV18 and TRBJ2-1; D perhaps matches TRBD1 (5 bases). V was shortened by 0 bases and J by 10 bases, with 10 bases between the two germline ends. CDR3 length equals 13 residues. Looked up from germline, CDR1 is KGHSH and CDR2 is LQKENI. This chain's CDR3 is CASSPPGPHEQFF. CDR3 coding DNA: TGTGCCAGCTCACCACCGGGGCCACACGAGCAGTTCTTC.

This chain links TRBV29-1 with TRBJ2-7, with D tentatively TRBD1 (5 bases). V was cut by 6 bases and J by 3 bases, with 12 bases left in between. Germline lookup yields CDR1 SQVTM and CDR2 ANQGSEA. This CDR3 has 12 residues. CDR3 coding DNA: TGCAGCGTGGGGCTTAGTGGCTACGAGCAGTACTTC. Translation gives CSVGLSGYEQYF.

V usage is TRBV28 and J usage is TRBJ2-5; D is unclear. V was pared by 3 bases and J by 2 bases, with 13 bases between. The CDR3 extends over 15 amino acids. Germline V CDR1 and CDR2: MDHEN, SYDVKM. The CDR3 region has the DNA TGTGCCAGCAGTTTTTTTAGAGCGCAACAAGAGACCCAGTACTTC. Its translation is CASSFFRAQQETQYF.

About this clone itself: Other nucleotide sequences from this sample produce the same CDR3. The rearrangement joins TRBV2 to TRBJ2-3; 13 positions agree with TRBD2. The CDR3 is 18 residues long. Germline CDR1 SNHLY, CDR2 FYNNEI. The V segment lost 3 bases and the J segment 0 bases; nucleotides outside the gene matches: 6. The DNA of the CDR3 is TGTGCCAGCAGTGACCGACTAGCGGGGGGCCCTAGCACAGATACGCAGTATTTT. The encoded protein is CASSDRLAGGPSTDTQYF.

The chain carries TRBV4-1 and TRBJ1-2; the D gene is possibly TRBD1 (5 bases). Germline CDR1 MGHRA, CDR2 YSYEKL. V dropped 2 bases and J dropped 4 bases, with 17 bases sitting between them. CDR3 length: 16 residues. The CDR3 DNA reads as TGCGCCAGCAGCCAAACAAGGGACTTACCCCCCTATGGCTACACCTTC. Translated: CASSQTRDLPPYGYTF.

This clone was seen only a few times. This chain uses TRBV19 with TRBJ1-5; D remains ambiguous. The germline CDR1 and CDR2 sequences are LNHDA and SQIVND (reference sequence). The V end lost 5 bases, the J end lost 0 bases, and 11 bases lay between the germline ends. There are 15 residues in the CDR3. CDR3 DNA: TGTGCCAGTAGTTGGTCGGAATATAGCAATCAGCCCCAGCATTTT. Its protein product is CASSWSEYSNQPQHF.

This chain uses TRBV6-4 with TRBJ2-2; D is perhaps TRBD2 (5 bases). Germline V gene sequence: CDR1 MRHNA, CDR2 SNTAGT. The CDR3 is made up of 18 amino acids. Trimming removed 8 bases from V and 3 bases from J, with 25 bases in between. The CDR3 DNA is TGTGCCAGCTCATATTTCTCTGAGGGTCTAAAGGACACCGGGGAGCTGTTTTTT. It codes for CASSYFSEGLKDTGELFF.

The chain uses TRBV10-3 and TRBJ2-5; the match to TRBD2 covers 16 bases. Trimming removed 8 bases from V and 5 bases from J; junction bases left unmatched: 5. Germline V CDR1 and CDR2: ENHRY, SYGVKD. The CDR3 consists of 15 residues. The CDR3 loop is CAIGGLAGGPETQYF. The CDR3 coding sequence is TGTGCCATCGGGGGACTAGCGGGAGGGCCTGAGACCCAGTACTTC.

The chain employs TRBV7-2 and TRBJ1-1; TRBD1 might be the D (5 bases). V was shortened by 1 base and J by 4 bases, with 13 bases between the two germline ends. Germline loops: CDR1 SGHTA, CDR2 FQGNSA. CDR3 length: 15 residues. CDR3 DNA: TGTGCCAGCAGCTTAGGCCGCGGGGCAGCCACTGAAGCTTTCTTT. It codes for CASSLGRGAATEAFF. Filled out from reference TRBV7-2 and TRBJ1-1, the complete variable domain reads GAGVSQSPSNKVTEKGKDVELRCDPISGHTALYWYRQSLGQGLEFLIYFQGNSAPDKSGLPSDRFSAERTGGSVSTLTIQRTQQEDSAVYLCASSLGRGAATEAFFGQGTRLTVV.

CDR3 in amino acids: CASSQVNGHLAKNIQYF. CDR3 in DNA: TGCGCCAGCAGCCAAGTCAATGGACACTTAGCCAAAAACATTCAGTACTTC. J is TRBJ2-4 and V is TRBV4-1, with a possible D match to TRBD1 (5 bases). Germline CDR1 and CDR2: MGHRA and YSYEKL. V was shortened by 1 base and J by 0 bases, with 13 bases between the two germline ends. The CDR3 runs 17 residues.